This T cell receptor beta chain derives from a study of siplizumab effects on memory and regulatory T cells. Clones were sequenced by immunoSEQ multiplex PCR, and TCRdb holds only the in-frame ones, with some missing. Here the sample spans approximately 70,000 clones, about 90% being singletons. This CDR3 comprises 16 residues. Per germline, CDR1 SGHRS and CDR2 YFSETQ. Trimming cost V 8 bases and J 3 bases; bases outside gene matches: 12. V gene TRBV5-1 combines with J gene TRBJ2-1; 9 nucleotides match TRBD2. The source is a human donor in good health. What was sequenced was CD8+ T cells sorted from blood. The CDR3 sequence: CASRVWASGIYNEQFF. For the CDR3, the DNA is TGCGCCAGTAGGGTGTGGGCTAGCGGGATCTACAATGAGCAGTTCTTC.